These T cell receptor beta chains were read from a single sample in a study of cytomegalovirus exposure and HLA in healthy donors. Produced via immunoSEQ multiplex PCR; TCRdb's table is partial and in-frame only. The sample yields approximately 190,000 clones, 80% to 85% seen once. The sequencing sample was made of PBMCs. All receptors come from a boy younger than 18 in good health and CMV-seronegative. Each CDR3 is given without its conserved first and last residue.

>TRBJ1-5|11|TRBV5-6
ASSLRENQPQH
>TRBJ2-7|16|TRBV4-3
ASSQDIGAGGLLYEQY
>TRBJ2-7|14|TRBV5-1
ASSGKLAGGYNEQY
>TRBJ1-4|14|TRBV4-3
ASSHTLAGVVEKLF
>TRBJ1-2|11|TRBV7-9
ASSPGTGYGYT
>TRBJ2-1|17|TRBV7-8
ASSLLGLAGGGYHNEQF
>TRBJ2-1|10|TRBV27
ASGGSGQGQF
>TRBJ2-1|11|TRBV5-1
ASSLAAANEQF
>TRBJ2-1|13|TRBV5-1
ASSFNSGSAYEQF
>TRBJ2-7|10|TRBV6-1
ASRRQTYEQY